The next 30 T cell receptor beta chains were all read from a single sample in a study of blood T cell repertoires in COVID-19. Libraries were prepared by immunoSEQ multiplex PCR; TCRdb keeps only in-frame clonotypes and omits some of them. The sample lists a few hundred thousand clones, about 90% occurring once. The specimen was PBMCs or T cells enriched from blood (not recorded which). The source of these receptors is a woman in her 30s who had recovered from COVID-19.

The chain links TRBV19 to TRBJ1-1; D may be TRBD1 (5 bases). Germline loops: CDR1 LNHDA, CDR2 SQIVND (reference sequence). Trimming took 5 bases from V and 0 from J, leaving 19 bases between them. The CDR3 is 17 amino acids. This chain's CDR3 is CASSPRHGEGMNTEAFF. CDR3 coding DNA: TGTGCCAGTAGTCCCAGACACGGGGAGGGGATGAACACTGAAGCTTTCTTT.

The chain combines TRBV25-1 with TRBJ1-2; TRBD1 agrees at 7 bases. V gave up 2 bases and J gave up 6 bases; unmatched junction bases: 6. CDR1 is MGHDK and CDR2 is SYGVNS in the germline V gene. This CDR3 has 14 amino acids. Written as DNA, the CDR3 is TGTGCCAGCAGTGAACCCGACAGGGCCCATGGCTACACCTTC. It is translated as CASSEPDRAHGYTF.

The chain uses TRBV7-3 and TRBJ2-3; TRBD2 matches at 13 bases. Per germline, CDR1 SGHTA and CDR2 FQGTGA. V was pared by 5 bases and J by 0 bases, with 5 bases of the junction left unmatched. CDR3 length: 17 amino acids. The chain's CDR3 is CASSDWTSGGSTDTQYF. DNA of the CDR3: TGTGCCAGCAGCGATTGGACTAGCGGGGGCAGCACAGATACGCAGTATTTT.

This chain uses TRBV7-8 with TRBJ2-2, with D unresolved. CDR3 length equals 16 residues. The V end lost 1 base, the J end lost 0 bases, and 9 bases lay between the germline ends. In germline, CDR1 is SGHVS, CDR2 FQNEAQ. This CDR3 reads CASSLEVTANTGELFF. CDR3 DNA sequence: TGTGCCAGCAGCTTAGAGGTAACAGCGAACACCGGGGAGCTGTTTTTT.

The V gene is TRBV14, the J gene TRBJ1-6; the D is unclear. The germline V gene encodes CDR1 SGHDN and CDR2 FVKESK. The CDR3 is made up of 13 amino acids. Between the trimmed V and J ends, which lost 4 bases and 8 bases, there was a span of 9 bases. CDR3 sequence: CASSPGAYSPLHF. The CDR3 DNA sequence: TGTGCCAGCAGCCCGGGTGCCTATTCACCCCTCCACTTT.

The rearrangement joins TRBV4-2 to TRBJ1-5; perhaps TRBD1 as D (6 bases). Germline lookup yields CDR1 LGHNA and CDR2 YNFKEQ. Trimming removed 6 bases from V and 6 bases from J, with 12 bases in between. The CDR3 consists of 13 residues. The CDR3 is CASSPRGAQPQHF. DNA for the CDR3: TGTGCCAGCAGTCCTCGGGGGGCTCAGCCCCAGCATTTT.

The CDR3 DNA follows: TGCGCCAGCAGCTTGGGCGTGACAGGATACGAGCAGTACTTC. Amino acids: CASSLGVTGYEQYF. V is TRBV5-1 and J is TRBJ2-7; possible D gene TRBD1, 6 bases. CDR1 and CDR2 from the germline V gene are SGHRS and YFSETQ. With 0 bases removed from V and 4 bases from J, the gap between germline ends came to 11 bases. The CDR3 sequence is 14 residues long.

V gene TRBV9 combines with J gene TRBJ2-1; 7 bases are a match to TRBD1. In germline, CDR1 is SGDLS, CDR2 YYNGEE. The J segment lost 8 bases and the V segment lost 5 bases, leaving 13 bases of the junction unmatched. There are 15 residues in the CDR3. The CDR3 nucleotides are TGTGCCAGCAGAGGTTCTGGGACAGCATCCGATGAGCAGTTCTTC. Its protein product is CASRGSGTASDEQFF. Drawing the rest from reference TRBV9 and TRBJ2-1, the complete variable domain is DSGVTQTPKHLITATGQRVTLRCSPRSGDLSVYWYQQSLDQGLQFLIQYYNGEERAKGNILERFSAQQFPDLHSELNLSSLELGDSALYFCASRGSGTASDEQFFGPGTRLTVL.

The chain carries TRBV11-1 and TRBJ2-3; TRBD2 matches at 9 bases. The CDR3 runs 15 residues. Germline values: CDR1 SGHAT, CDR2 FQDESV (reference sequence). Unmatched junction bases numbered 11, after V lost 7 bases and J lost 6 bases. CDR3: CASTEPGLAYDTQYF. In DNA form, the CDR3 reads TGTGCCAGCACCGAACCGGGACTAGCATACGATACGCAGTATTTT.

V and J are TRBV7-3 and TRBJ2-3, with 11 bases aligning to TRBD2. The J segment lost 5 bases and the V segment lost 6 bases, leaving 7 bases of the junction unmatched. Per the germline V gene, CDR1 is SGHTA and CDR2 is FQGTGA. The CDR3 contains 15 residues. CDR3 sequence (DNA): TGTGCCAGCAGAATTAGCGGGGGGGCAATAGATACGCAGTATTTT. Residues: CASRISGGAIDTQYF.

This chain links TRBV5-4 with TRBJ2-2; 8 bases map to TRBD2. Trimming at V came to 4 bases and at J to 10 bases, leaving 9 bases not matched to a gene. The CDR3 covers 14 residues. Germline V gene sequence: CDR1 SGHNT, CDR2 YYREEE (reference sequence). As DNA, the CDR3 is TGTGCCAGCAGCCTGGGACTAGTAAAGGAGGAGCTGTTTTTT. Encoded protein: CASSLGLVKEELFF.

This chain connects TRBV18 to TRBJ2-5; perhaps TRBD2 as D (5 bases). V shed 0 bases and J shed 5 bases, with 16 bases lying between them. The germline gives CDR1 KGHSH, CDR2 LQKENI. The CDR3 length is 16 residues. The CDR3 DNA sequence: TGTGCCAGCTCACCACCACCTAGCAGGCTCTTTGAGACCCAGTACTTC. This translates into CASSPPPSRLFETQYF.

The DNA of the CDR3 is TGTGCCAGCAGCCGAAACAGGGGCAGGATTGAAAAACTGTTTTTT. Its protein is CASSRNRGRIEKLFF. The chain links TRBV3-1 (or the pseudogene TRBV3-2) to TRBJ1-4, with 7 nucleotides matching TRBD1. This CDR3 is built from 15 residues. The J segment lost 7 bases and the V segment lost 4 bases, leaving 9 bases of the junction unmatched. CDR1 LGHDT and CDR2 YNNKEL come from the germline V gene (reference sequence).

The chain uses TRBV6-4 and TRBJ1-2; 12 nucleotides agree with TRBD1. Trimming took 6 bases from V and 2 from J; bases not matched to a gene: 13. The CDR3 is made up of 18 amino acids. The germline gives CDR1 MRHNA, CDR2 SNTAGT. The CDR3 nucleotides are TGTGCCAGCAGACCCTCAGGGGGACAGGGGGCTTCCAACTATGGCTACACCTTC. Its protein is CASRPSGGQGASNYGYTF.

The CDR3 DNA sequence: TGTGCCAGCCAACGGGGTTCTTCTGGAAACACCATATATTTT. It translates to CASQRGSSGNTIYF. V and J are TRBV11-2 and TRBJ1-3, with no clear D. The CDR3 spans 14 residues. With 8 bases removed from V and 1 base from J, the gap between germline ends came to 12 bases. The germline gives CDR1 SGHAT, CDR2 FQNNGV.

The CDR3: CASHANRTRTGNTIYF. CDR3 DNA sequence: TGTGCCAGCCACGCCAACAGGACGCGTACTGGAAACACCATATATTTT. V and J are TRBV2 and TRBJ1-3, with D possibly being TRBD1 (5 bases). Trimming left V 8 bases short and J 2 bases short, with 19 bases between. The CDR3 totals 16 residues. Germline values: CDR1 SNHLY, CDR2 FYNNEI.

The chain has TRBV13 and TRBJ2-7; D perhaps matches TRBD2 (6 bases). CDR1 and CDR2 from the germline V gene are PRHDT and FYEKMQ (reference sequence). The length of the CDR3 is 14 residues. Trimming took 1 base from V and 2 from J, leaving 9 bases between them. CDR3 nucleotides: TGTGCCAGCAGCTTAGCGGGGGTCCCCTACGAGCAGTACTTC. Its translation is CASSLAGVPYEQYF.

The chain uses TRBV29-1 and TRBJ2-5; no clear D gene. This CDR3 comprises 12 residues. Germline CDR1 and CDR2: SQVTM and ANQGSEA. V lost 4 bases and J 0 bases, leaving 6 bases between the germline ends. DNA of the CDR3: TGCAGCGTTGCGGGTTACCAAGAGACCCAGTACTTC. The encoded protein is CSVAGYQETQYF.

This chain uses TRBV7-2 with TRBJ1-4; perhaps TRBD1 as D (5 bases). Germline V CDR1 and CDR2: SGHTA, FQGNSA. The CDR3 sequence is 15 residues long. Trimming cost V 5 bases and J 8 bases, with 18 bases left between them. The CDR3 is CASSPPGRGGEKLFF. CDR3 nucleotide sequence: TGTGCCAGCAGCCCCCCGGGAAGGGGAGGGGAAAAACTGTTTTTT.

The rearrangement links TRBV19 to TRBJ1-5; possible D gene TRBD1, 6 bases. This CDR3 comprises 15 residues. The V end was cut by 10 bases, the J end by 0 bases, with 16 bases between. CDR1 LNHDA and CDR2 SQIVND come from the germline V gene (reference sequence). The CDR3 sequence: CATAKGVNSNQPQHF. The CDR3 nucleotides read TGTGCCACCGCCAAGGGGGTAAATAGCAATCAGCCCCAGCATTTT.

The CDR3 DNA follows: TGTGCCAGTACTGATAGCGGCCGTAACTATGGCTACACCTTC. It is translated as CASTDSGRNYGYTF. The gene calls are TRBV6-5 and TRBJ1-2; no clear D gene. V was shortened by 9 bases and J by 1 base, with 15 bases between the two germline ends. Germline V lookup: CDR1 MNHEY, CDR2 SVGAGI. The CDR3 has 14 residues.

The rearrangement uses TRBV2 and TRBJ2-4; TRBD2 agrees at 8 bases. CDR3 length: 15 residues. V trimming: 4 bases; J trimming: 6 bases; junction bases outside the gene matches: 8. Germline CDR1 reads SNHLY; CDR2 reads FYNNEI. The chain's CDR3 is CASSAQRGRGNIQYF. Here the CDR3 DNA reads TGTGCCAGCAGTGCCCAGCGGGGGCGGGGAAACATTCAGTACTTC.

This rearrangement joins TRBV18 to TRBJ2-7; the D gene is possibly TRBD1 (6 bases). Trimming shortened V by 3 bases and J by 0 bases, and 15 bases separated the two germline ends. CDR3 length: 16 residues. CDR1 KGHSH and CDR2 LQKENI come from the germline V gene. The CDR3 DNA follows: TGTGCCAGCTCACCCCAGGGGTCACTAAGCTCCTACGAGCAGTACTTC. Amino acid sequence: CASSPQGSLSSYEQYF. The whole variable domain, filled in from reference TRBV18 and TRBJ2-7, reads NAGVMQNPRHLVRRRGQEARLRCSPMKGHSHVYWYRQLPEEGLKFMVYLQKENIIDESGMPKERFSAEFPKEGPSILRIQQVVRGDSAAYFCASSPQGSLSSYEQYFGPGTRLTVT.

In the case of this clone: Other DNA sequences in the sample encode the same CDR3. The gene calls are TRBV9 and TRBJ2-1; D unclear. Trimming pared 0 bases from V and 0 bases from J, leaving 7 bases between. Per the germline V gene, CDR1 is SGDLS and CDR2 is YYNGEE. The CDR3 has 15 residues. In DNA form, the CDR3 reads TGTGCCAGCAGCGTAGACGGTGGCTCCTACAATGAGCAGTTCTTC. It is translated as CASSVDGGSYNEQFF.

The genes are TRBV10-1 and TRBJ2-1, with D possibly TRBD2 on 5 matching bases. There are 14 residues in the CDR3. Germline values: CDR1 WNHNN, CDR2 SYGVQD (reference sequence). Trimming pared 4 bases from V and 4 bases from J, leaving 11 bases between. The DNA for the CDR3 is TGCGCCAGCAGTGTGGGGAGCCCATACAATGAGCAGTTCTTC. Translated, it gives CASSVGSPYNEQFF.

The chain uses TRBV5-5 and TRBJ1-1; unclear D gene. This CDR3 region has 14 residues. The germline CDR1 and CDR2 sequences are SGHKS and YYEKEE (reference sequence). The V end was cut by 1 base, the J end by 0 bases, with 7 bases between. The CDR3 nucleotides are TGTGCCAGCAGCTTGTTGCAGGTGAACACTGAAGCTTTCTTT. Protein sequence: CASSLLQVNTEAFF.

This chain connects TRBV7-3 to TRBJ2-2, with a tentative D call TRBD2 (5 bases). Trimming took off 5 bases at V and 5 bases at J, with 9 bases between the two ends. This CDR3 has 13 amino acids. CDR1 SGHTA and CDR2 FQGTGA come from the germline V gene. The CDR3 protein is CASSPRGTGELFF. The DNA of the CDR3 is TGTGCCAGCAGCCCCCGAGGGACCGGGGAGCTGTTTTTT.

This sequence joins TRBV27 and TRBJ1-1; 8 nucleotides match TRBD1. Germline loops: CDR1 MNHEY, CDR2 SMNVEV (reference sequence). Trimming cost V 2 bases and J 4 bases; bases outside gene matches: 3. The CDR3 loop spans 14 amino acids. The CDR3 DNA reads as TGTGCCAGCAGTTTACAGGGGGCGAGCACTGAAGCTTTCTTT. This codes for CASSLQGASTEAFF.

This clone was detected only a few times. This specimen includes other DNA sequences encoding the same CDR3. This rearrangement joins TRBV18 to TRBJ1-2; D is ambiguous. Per the germline V gene, CDR1 is KGHSH and CDR2 is LQKENI. With 3 bases removed from V and 4 bases from J, the gap between germline ends came to 9 bases. This CDR3 has 13 residues. The chain's CDR3 is CASSPGQSYGYTF. Here the CDR3 DNA reads TGTGCCAGCTCACCTGGGCAGAGCTATGGCTACACCTTC.

This chain connects TRBV15 to TRBJ1-1; possibly TRBD1 for D (6 bases). CDR1 is LNHNV and CDR2 is YYDKDF in the germline V gene (reference sequence). This CDR3 contains 18 residues. V shed 3 bases and J shed 4 bases, with 24 bases lying between them. CDR3 DNA sequence: TGTGCCACCAGCAGGGTAAACGACAGGCGGTTCGGGCGCACTGAAGCTTTCTTT. This translates into CATSRVNDRRFGRTEAFF.